These 20 T cell receptor beta chains were sequenced from one sample in a study of immune evolution from preneoplasia to lung adenocarcinoma. The assay was immunoSEQ multiplex PCR, and TCRdb's table has in-frame clones only and misses some. The sample gives some 6,200 clones, about 84% of which show up once; around 8% is in the top ten. Material: FFPE lung adenocarcinoma in situ tissue. These receptors all come from a donor aged 70 or over with lung adenocarcinoma.

This clone was observed a few times. The J gene is TRBJ2-5, the V gene TRBV18; TRBD1 agrees at 12 bases. Trimming removed 4 bases from V and 4 bases from J; junction bases left unmatched: 7. Per the germline V gene, CDR1 is KGHSH and CDR2 is LQKENI. This CDR3 is built from 16 residues. The CDR3 protein is CASSLGQGAIGETQYF. In DNA form, the CDR3 reads TGTGCCAGCTCACTGGGACAGGGGGCAATCGGAGAGACCCAGTACTTC.

This clone was counted a single time. This chain joins TRBV7-3 and TRBJ2-3, with TRBD2 matching over 10 bases. The length of the CDR3 is 16 residues. J was trimmed by 8 bases and V by 6 bases; bases with no gene match: 14. Germline lookup yields CDR1 SGHTA and CDR2 FQGTGA. The CDR3 nucleotides read TGTGCCAGCAGTCCCTCCCAAGCGGGGGGGACTCTTACGCAGTATTTT. It encodes CASSPSQAGGTLTQYF. The whole variable domain, remainder taken from reference TRBV7-3 and TRBJ2-3, is GAGVSQTPSNKVTEKGKYVELRCDPISGHTALYWYRQSLGQGPEFLIYFQGTGAADDSGLPNDRFFAVRPEGSVSTLKIQRTERGDSAVYLCASSPSQAGGTLTQYFGPGTRLTVL.

The chain employs TRBV28 and TRBJ2-1, with D tentatively TRBD1 or TRBD2 (5 bases each). Germline CDR1 MDHEN, CDR2 SYDVKM. The germline V and J ends were trimmed by 5 bases and 0 bases, with 20 bases remaining between them. The CDR3 has 18 residues. The CDR3, as DNA: TGTGCCAGCAGTGGCCGGGACGGCAGAACATTCTCCTACAATGAGCAGTTCTTC. This sequence encodes CASSGRDGRTFSYNEQFF.

The V and J genes are TRBV28 and TRBJ2-7; TRBD2 matches 10 bases. This CDR3 is 14 amino acids long. The germline V gene has CDR1 MDHEN and CDR2 SYDVKM. J was trimmed by 1 base and V by 8 bases; bases with no gene match: 5. The CDR3: CASRPAGGSYEQYF. For the CDR3, the DNA is TGTGCCAGCCGACCAGCGGGGGGGTCCTACGAGCAGTACTTC.

This clone is a singleton in its sample. The CDR3 DNA reads TGTGCCAGCTCACCGCAGACCCAAGAGACCCAGTACTTC. Its translation is CASSPQTQETQYF. The chain carries TRBV18 and TRBJ2-5; no firm D call. The length of the CDR3 is 13 residues. The V end lost 3 bases, the J end lost 1 base, and 6 bases lay between the germline ends. The germline CDR1 and CDR2 sequences are KGHSH and LQKENI.

The chain carries TRBV9 and TRBJ2-1; D is possibly TRBD2 (5 bases). The ends were cut back, 0 bases at V and 0 bases at J, with 10 bases in the middle. The CDR3 sequence is 16 residues long. Per germline, CDR1 SGDLS and CDR2 YYNGEE. The CDR3, as DNA: TGTGCCAGCAGCGTAGAAGCGGTGCCCTCCTACAATGAGCAGTTCTTC. Translation gives CASSVEAVPSYNEQFF.

The chain recombines TRBV7-2 with TRBJ1-4, with a weak D call TRBD1 (5 bases). The V end was cut by 1 base, the J end by 0 bases, with 6 bases between. The CDR3 has 15 amino acids. The germline CDR1 and CDR2 sequences are SGHTA and FQGNSA. For the CDR3, the DNA is TGTGCCAGCAGCTTAGTGGGGGCAACTAATGAAAAACTGTTTTTT. Its translation: CASSLVGATNEKLFF. The full variable domain, its missing parts supplied by reference TRBV7-2 and TRBJ1-4, is GAGVSQSPSNKVTEKGKDVELRCDPISGHTALYWYRQSLGQGLEFLIYFQGNSAPDKSGLPSDRFSAERTGGSVSTLTIQRTQQEDSAVYLCASSLVGATNEKLFFGSGTQLSVL.

The chain is built from TRBV28 and TRBJ2-7; 8 bases align to TRBD2. The CDR3 is 13 amino acids. The V segment lost 7 bases and the J segment 4 bases; nucleotides outside the gene matches: 6. Germline CDR1 reads MDHEN; CDR2 reads SYDVKM. CDR3 in DNA: TGTGCCAGCACTACCGGGACTAGATACGAGCAGTACTTC. This translates into CASTTGTRYEQYF.

This chain joins TRBV4-2 and TRBJ1-1; D remains unclear. The CDR3 is 14 amino acids. CDR1 is LGHNA, CDR2 YNFKEQ, per germline. V lost 4 bases and J lost 1, with 10 bases in between. As DNA, the CDR3 is TGTGCCAGCAGCCCTTCTGACTCGAACACTGAAGCTTTCTTT. This encodes CASSPSDSNTEAFF.

This clone showed up just a few times. V gene TRBV5-1 combines with J gene TRBJ1-1; TRBD1 might be the D (6 bases). The germline V and J ends were trimmed by 3 bases and 6 bases, with 12 bases remaining between them. Germline V gene sequence: CDR1 SGHRS, CDR2 YFSETQ. The CDR3 has 13 residues. The CDR3 reads CASSSRRQAEAFF. The CDR3 coding sequence is TGCGCCAGCAGCTCCAGAAGACAGGCTGAAGCTTTCTTT.

This clone was counted between two and nine times. For the CDR3, the DNA is TGCGCCAGCAGCTTGTTGCCCGGCTCTGGGGCCAACGTCCTGACTTTC. Amino acids: CASSLLPGSGANVLTF. The J gene is TRBJ2-6, the V gene TRBV5-1; D not resolved. V lost 1 base to trimming and J lost 0 bases, with 8 bases between them. The CDR3 has 16 residues. The germline gives CDR1 SGHRS, CDR2 YFSETQ.

This chain uses TRBV6-5 with TRBJ1-2; the match to TRBD1 covers 7 bases. The J segment lost 8 bases and the V segment lost 4 bases, leaving 7 bases of the junction unmatched. Germline V lookup: CDR1 MNHEY, CDR2 SVGAGI. CDR3 length equals 13 residues. For the CDR3, the DNA is TGTGCCAGCAGTTTCGATAGGGGGCACGGCTACACCTTC. It codes for CASSFDRGHGYTF.

The rearrangement links TRBV11-3 to TRBJ1-2; 7 nucleotides line up with TRBD1. V lost 1 base to trimming and J lost 5 bases; unmatched junction nucleotides: 4. Germline V CDR1 and CDR2: SGHNT, YENEEA. The CDR3 covers 14 residues. CDR3 bases: TGTGCCAGCAGCTTAGTACAGGGGCCATATGGCTACACCTTC. It translates to CASSLVQGPYGYTF.

The CDR3 nucleotides read TGCAGCGTTGGGACAGGGGCTGGAAACACCATATATTTT. It encodes CSVGTGAGNTIYF. The V gene is TRBV29-1, the J gene TRBJ1-3; TRBD1 aligns across 9 bases. V lost 4 bases to trimming and J lost 2 bases; unmatched junction nucleotides: 0. The CDR3 loop spans 13 amino acids. CDR1 is SQVTM and CDR2 is ANQGSEA in the germline V gene.

The rearrangement links TRBV14 to TRBJ2-1; 10 nucleotides line up with TRBD2. CDR1 is SGHDN, CDR2 FVKESK, per germline. V shed 0 bases, J shed 3 bases, and the junction held 5 bases outside the gene matches. The length of the CDR3 is 17 residues. The CDR3 DNA is TGTGCCAGCAGCCAAGAAGGCCTAGCGGGAGTCTACAATGAGCAGTTCTTC. Its protein product is CASSQEGLAGVYNEQFF.

This rearrangement joins TRBV29-1 to TRBJ2-3, with 7 bases fitting TRBD2. The ends lost 7 bases at V and 11 bases at J; junction bases unmatched: 15. Per germline, CDR1 SQVTM and CDR2 ANQGSEA. This CDR3 comprises 13 residues. The CDR3 DNA follows: TGCAGCGCCCAACCCAGCTCTAGCGGTTGGCAGTATTTT. Its translation: CSAQPSSSGWQYF.

V usage is TRBV2 and J usage is TRBJ1-4; tentatively, D is TRBD1 (5 bases). Germline V lookup: CDR1 SNHLY, CDR2 FYNNEI. Trimming stripped 2 bases from V and 13 bases from J, with 17 bases between. The CDR3 is 14 amino acids. The CDR3 protein is CASSEIGAGGRLFF. DNA of the CDR3: TGTGCCAGCAGTGAAATTGGGGCGGGCGGCAGACTGTTTTTT.

This chain connects TRBV19 to TRBJ1-2; D is ambiguous. V was cut by 6 bases and J by 4 bases, with 15 bases left in between. The CDR3 spans 14 residues. Germline V gene sequence: CDR1 LNHDA, CDR2 SQIVND (reference sequence). CDR3 DNA: TGTGCCAGTAGCCGAGGACGGCGGGGCTATGGCTACACCTTC. This sequence encodes CASSRGRRGYGYTF.

The chain is built from TRBV29-1 and TRBJ2-2; D is unclear. V lost 3 bases and J 0 bases, leaving 11 bases between the germline ends. Germline CDR1 and CDR2: SQVTM and ANQGSEA. This CDR3 comprises 15 residues. Here the CDR3 reads CSVEVIGANTGELFF. In DNA, the CDR3 is TGCAGCGTTGAGGTGATAGGCGCGAACACCGGGGAGCTGTTTTTT.

This clone has more than one count but fewer than ten. The rearrangement joins TRBV29-1 to TRBJ2-7; the D gene could be TRBD1 or TRBD2 (6 bases each). Germline CDR1 is SQVTM and CDR2 is ANQGSEA. V was pared by 6 bases and J by 4 bases, with 16 bases between. There are 13 residues in the CDR3. CDR3 residues: CSVGGRDRYEQYF. Written as DNA, the CDR3 is TGCAGCGTGGGGGGCAGGGATAGGTACGAGCAGTACTTC.